What follows are 27 T cell receptor beta chains derived from one specimen sequenced in a study of shared clonotypes between healthy human individuals. The assay was immunoSEQ multiplex PCR, and TCRdb's table has in-frame clones only and misses some. The data hold 1 million to 1.3 million clones, with roughly 74% observed a single time. The sample taken for sequencing was memory CD4+ T cells from PBMCs. Subset: CD45RA-negative fraction. The receptors come from a man younger than 35 in good health. Some clones in this sample may be carry-over from other donors' samples.

This clone occurred a few times. The V gene is TRBV30, the J gene TRBJ2-5; 9 nucleotides agree with TRBD1. The CDR3 is 14 residues long. V lost 4 bases and J lost 5; bases outside the gene matches: 8. The V gene's germline CDR1 is GTSNPN and CDR2 SVGIG (reference sequence). The CDR3: CAWIPDRGLETQYF. The CDR3 DNA sequence: TGTGCCTGGATTCCGGACAGGGGTTTGGAGACCCAGTACTTC.

The chain carries TRBV5-4 and TRBJ2-3; D is possibly TRBD2 (6 bases). Germline V gene data show CDR1 as SGHNT and CDR2 as YYREEE (reference sequence). CDR3 size: 14 residues. Trimming stripped 0 bases from V and 5 bases from J, with 10 bases between. In nucleotides, the CDR3 is TGTGCCAGCAGCTTGGAACGGAGGGAAGATACGCAGTATTTT. Its protein product is CASSLERREDTQYF.

V and J are TRBV7-9 and TRBJ1-1, with D uncertain. This CDR3 is built from 11 residues. The germline V gene encodes CDR1 SEHNR and CDR2 FQNEAQ (reference sequence). With 8 bases removed from V and 1 base from J, the gap between germline ends came to 5 bases. The CDR3: CASGTNTEAFF. The DNA for the CDR3 is TGTGCCAGCGGAACGAACACTGAAGCTTTCTTT.

This chain uses TRBV12-2 with TRBJ2-5; TRBD2 is taken as the D call from the table, unchecked against the DNA. TRBV12-2 counts as a pseudogene. This CDR3 is built from 14 residues. The CDR3 region is CASRLARSEETQYF. Written as DNA, the CDR3 is TGTGCAAGTCGCTTAGCGCGGTCGGAGGAGACCCAGTACTTC.

This clone was recorded only once. The DNA for the CDR3 is TGTGCCAGCAGCATATCACCGGGACAGGGTCGCAATCAGCCCCAGCATTTT. Protein sequence: CASSISPGQGRNQPQHF. The J gene is TRBJ1-5, the V gene TRBV7-6; TRBD1 matches 9 bases. The germline CDR1 and CDR2 sequences are SGHVS and FNYEAQ. The V and J ends lost 5 bases and 2 bases, in that order; junction bases with no gene match: 10. The CDR3 has 17 amino acids.

The rearrangement uses TRBV4-1 and TRBJ1-3; TRBD1 might be the D (5 bases). Germline loops: CDR1 MGHRA, CDR2 YSYEKL. V dropped 0 bases and J dropped 0 bases, with 15 bases sitting between them. The CDR3 spans 18 residues. CDR3 in DNA: TGCGCCAGCAGCCAAGATATGGGCAGGGCCGACTCTGGAAACACCATATATTTT. It encodes CASSQDMGRADSGNTIYF.

With regard to this clone: Being one base from a much bigger clone, this may be a read error. This rearrangement joins TRBV28 to TRBJ1-2, with unresolved D. The CDR3 length is 14 residues. Germline V lookup: CDR1 MDHEN, CDR2 SYDVKM. The CDR3 loop reads CASSLQTDNYGYAF. The CDR3 DNA sequence: TGTGCCAGCAGTTTACAAACAGATAACTATGGCTACGCCTTC.

The chain combines TRBV5-4 with TRBJ1-1, with 7 bases lining up with TRBD1. Trimming removed 2 bases from V and 5 bases from J; junction bases left unmatched: 6. Germline V CDR1 and CDR2: SGHNT, YYREEE (reference sequence). This CDR3 has 14 amino acids. CDR3 in DNA: TGTGCCAGCAGCTTACAGGGGATGGGGACTGAAGCTTTCTTT. This codes for CASSLQGMGTEAFF.

This rearrangement joins TRBV5-1 to TRBJ2-7; 7 bases fit TRBD1. Germline loops: CDR1 SGHRS, CDR2 YFSETQ. The CDR3 loop spans 14 amino acids. Losses at the gene ends were 3 bases for V and 7 bases for J; bases not matched to a gene: 10. The CDR3 nucleotides read TGCGCCAGCAGCTGGTCGCAGGGGGTTGCGGAGCAGTACTTC. Its protein product is CASSWSQGVAEQYF.

The genes are TRBV4-2 and TRBJ2-7, with 8 bases aligning to TRBD1. CDR1 and CDR2 (germline): LGHNA, YNFKEQ. V lost 0 bases, J lost 5 bases, and 6 bases stayed unmatched. The CDR3 has 15 amino acids. CDR3 sequence reads: CASSQEQGEGHEQYF. CDR3 bases: TGTGCCAGCAGCCAAGAACAGGGGGAAGGTCACGAGCAGTACTTC.

The chain couples TRBV6-5 to TRBJ2-7; 7 bases align to TRBD1. The V segment lost 6 bases and the J segment 3 bases; nucleotides outside the gene matches: 8. Germline values: CDR1 MNHEY, CDR2 SVGAGI. The CDR3 loop spans 14 amino acids. CDR3: CASRSTGRDYEQYF. CDR3 bases: TGTGCCAGCAGGTCGACAGGGCGTGACTACGAGCAGTACTTC.

The chain combines TRBV2 with TRBJ2-2; 14 nucleotides agree with TRBD2. Germline V gene data show CDR1 as SNHLY and CDR2 as FYNNEI. V lost 6 bases to trimming and J lost 3 bases; unmatched junction nucleotides: 3. This CDR3 region has 16 residues. The CDR3 sequence is CASSRLAGGDTGELFF. In DNA form, the CDR3 reads TGTGCCAGCAGCAGACTAGCGGGAGGGGACACCGGGGAGCTGTTTTTT.

The genes are TRBV7-6 and TRBJ2-3, with 12 positions matching TRBD2. CDR3 length equals 15 residues. Unmatched junction bases numbered 4, after V lost 1 base and J lost 8 bases. Germline-derived CDR1 and CDR2 are SGHVS and FNYEAQ. CDR3 bases: TGTGCCAGCAGCTTAGTCCTAGCGGGAGGGGGTACGCAGTATTTT. As protein: CASSLVLAGGGTQYF.

J is TRBJ2-7 and V is TRBV28; TRBD1 matches at 8 bases. The germline gives CDR1 MDHEN, CDR2 SYDVKM. After removal of 7 bases from V and 2 bases from J, the junction contained 7 bases not matched to a gene. This CDR3 has 14 residues. In DNA, the CDR3 is TGTGCCAGCACCGTCAAACAGGGGGCCTACGAGCAGTACTTC. It specifies CASTVKQGAYEQYF. Complete variable domain (other parts from reference TRBV28 and TRBJ2-7): DVKVTQSSRYLVKRTGEKVFLECVQDMDHENMFWYRQDPGLGLRLIYFSYDVKMKEKGDIPEGYSVSREKKERFSLILESASTNQTSMYLCASTVKQGAYEQYFGPGTRLTVT.

The rearrangement links TRBV10-3 to TRBJ1-2, with D maybe TRBD1 (6 bases). Germline-derived CDR1 and CDR2 are ENHRY and SYGVKD. There are 14 residues in the CDR3. V lost 5 bases to trimming and J lost 4 bases, with 14 bases between them. This CDR3 reads CAISLSQGAYGYTF. The CDR3 bases are TGTGCCATCAGTCTTTCACAGGGCGCCTATGGCTACACCTTC.

This chain joins TRBV20-1 and TRBJ1-2, with unresolved D. Per the germline V gene, CDR1 is DFQATT and CDR2 is SNEGSKA (reference sequence). There are 11 residues in the CDR3. Deletions cut 6 bases from V and 4 bases from J, with 9 bases between. The CDR3 bases are TGCAGTGCATATATTCCCTATGGCTACACCTTC. Its protein is CSAYIPYGYTF.

This clone was seen only a few times. J is TRBJ1-2 and V is TRBV6-6; the match to TRBD1 covers 7 bases. The CDR3 has 12 amino acids. Trimming at V came to 7 bases and at J to 3 bases, leaving 2 bases not matched to a gene. Looked up from germline, CDR1 is MNHNY and CDR2 is SVGAGI (reference sequence). The CDR3 DNA sequence: TGTGCCAGCACTCAGGGGGACTATGGCTACACCTTC. Its translation is CASTQGDYGYTF.

V usage is TRBV4-1 and J usage is TRBJ2-3; TRBD1 might be the D (6 bases). V was shortened by 4 bases and J by 7 bases, with 12 bases between the two germline ends. The length of the CDR3 is 13 residues. Germline lookup yields CDR1 MGHRA and CDR2 YSYEKL. The CDR3 sequence: CASSPEQGNTQYF. The CDR3 region has the DNA TGCGCCAGCAGCCCGGAACAGGGAAATACGCAGTATTTT.

The rearrangement uses TRBV7-9 and TRBJ2-5, with D possibly matching TRBD2 (5 bases). The CDR3 is 13 residues long. The V and J ends lost 0 bases and 9 bases respectively, with 11 bases between them. CDR1 and CDR2 (germline): SEHNR, FQNEAQ (reference sequence). The CDR3, as DNA: TGTGCCAGCAGCTTAGCGGGCCAGGAGGCCCAGTACTTC. Its protein product is CASSLAGQEAQYF.

This clone was recorded many times. This chain connects TRBV28 to TRBJ1-5; 9 bases fit TRBD1. The CDR3 loop spans 17 amino acids. V lost 4 bases and J lost 1; bases outside the gene matches: 8. The V gene's germline CDR1 is MDHEN and CDR2 SYDVKM. The DNA of the CDR3 is TGTGCCAGCAGTTGGGGGACAGGGCCTCAGAGCAATCAGCCCCAGCATTTT. It is translated as CASSWGTGPQSNQPQHF.

V usage is TRBV18 and J usage is TRBJ2-1; a weak D match, TRBD1 (6 bases). This CDR3 region has 15 residues. CDR1 and CDR2 from the germline V gene are KGHSH and LQKENI. V gave up 2 bases and J gave up 0 bases, with 8 bases separating them. The CDR3 region has the DNA TGTGCCAGCTCACCAAGGGGGAACTCCTACAATGAGCAGTTCTTC. Its protein product is CASSPRGNSYNEQFF.

There are a few counts of this clone. The J gene is TRBJ2-5, the V gene TRBV18; D gene ambiguous. The germline gives CDR1 KGHSH, CDR2 LQKENI. The CDR3 extends over 15 amino acids. Trimming removed 0 bases from V and 1 base from J, with 9 bases in between. The CDR3 sequence: CASSPPSQPQETQYF. As DNA, the CDR3 is TGTGCCAGCTCACCACCGAGTCAGCCCCAAGAGACCCAGTACTTC.

This clone has more than one count but fewer than ten. The chain combines TRBV29-1 with TRBJ1-4, with D hard to call. Germline CDR1 reads SQVTM; CDR2 reads ANQGSEA. V lost 4 bases and J lost 0, with 12 bases in between. The CDR3 runs to 15 residues. The DNA of the CDR3 is TGCAGCGTTGTCGACCAGTTTGCAACTAATGAAAAACTGTTTTTT. Protein product: CSVVDQFATNEKLFF. Using reference TRBV29-1 and TRBJ1-4 for the parts outside the CDR3, the full variable domain is SAVISQKPSRDICQRGTSLTIQCQVDSQVTMMFWYRQQPGQSLTLIATANQGSEATYESGFVIDKFPISRPNLTFSTLTVSNMSPEDSSIYLCSVVDQFATNEKLFFGSGTQLSVL.

Notes on this clone: Other nucleotide sequences from this sample produce the same CDR3. The chain carries TRBV18 and TRBJ1-5; 10 bases agree with TRBD1. The CDR3 is 14 amino acids. V trimming: 3 bases; J trimming: 7 bases; junction bases outside the gene matches: 3. Germline-derived CDR1 and CDR2 are KGHSH and LQKENI. Written as DNA, the CDR3 is TGTGCCAGCTCACCTGGGACAGGGGACCAGCCCCAGCATTTT. Translation: CASSPGTGDQPQHF. Using reference TRBV18 and TRBJ1-5 for the parts outside the CDR3, the full variable domain is NAGVMQNPRHLVRRRGQEARLRCSPMKGHSHVYWYRQLPEEGLKFMVYLQKENIIDESGMPKERFSAEFPKEGPSILRIQQVVRGDSAAYFCASSPGTGDQPQHFGDGTRLSIL.

This chain links TRBV4-1 with TRBJ2-1; 7 bases are shared with TRBD1. V was pared by 1 base and J by 4 bases, with 4 bases of the junction left unmatched. The CDR3 is 15 residues long. Germline CDR1 and CDR2: MGHRA and YSYEKL. The CDR3 DNA is TGCGCCAGCAGCCAAGGGGGACAGAGGTACAATGAGCAGTTCTTC. It codes for CASSQGGQRYNEQFF.

Concerning this clone: Other nucleotide sequences in the sample specify the same CDR3. The gene calls are TRBV11-3 and TRBJ2-3; D is ambiguous. The V gene lost 0 bases and the J gene lost 1 base, with 5 bases spanning the gap. Germline V gene sequence: CDR1 SGHNT, CDR2 YENEEA. The CDR3 loop spans 14 amino acids. The CDR3 DNA sequence: TGTGCCAGCAGCTTAGACAGCCGCACAGATACGCAGTATTTT. Residues: CASSLDSRTDTQYF.

This chain links TRBV6-5 with TRBJ1-5, with D possibly TRBD1 on 5 matching bases. The V gene's germline CDR1 is MNHEY and CDR2 SVGAGI. V lost 3 bases, J lost 0 bases, and 9 bases lay in between. This CDR3 contains 15 residues. CDR3 residues: CASSYDSYSNQPQHF. The DNA for the CDR3 is TGTGCCAGCAGTTATGACAGCTATAGCAATCAGCCCCAGCATTTT.